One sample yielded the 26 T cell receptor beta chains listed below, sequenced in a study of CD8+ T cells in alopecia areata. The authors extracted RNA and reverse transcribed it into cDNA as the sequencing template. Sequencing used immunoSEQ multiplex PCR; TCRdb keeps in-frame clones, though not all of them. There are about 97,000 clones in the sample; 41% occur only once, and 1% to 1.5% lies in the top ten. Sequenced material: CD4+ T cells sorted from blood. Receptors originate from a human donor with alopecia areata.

In DNA, the CDR3 is TGCGCCAGCAGCTTGGAGAACTATGGCTACACCTTC. As protein: CASSLENYGYTF. The chain links TRBV5-1 to TRBJ1-2; no definite D call. V lost 0 bases and J 2 bases, leaving 2 bases between the germline ends. This CDR3 contains 12 residues. The germline V gene has CDR1 SGHRS and CDR2 YFSETQ.

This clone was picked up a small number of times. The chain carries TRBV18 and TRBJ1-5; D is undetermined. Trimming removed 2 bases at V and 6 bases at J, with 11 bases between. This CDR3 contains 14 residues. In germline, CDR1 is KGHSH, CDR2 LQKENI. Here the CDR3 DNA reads TGTGCCAGCTCACCAAGCCCTCTCGGTCAGCCCCAGCATTTT. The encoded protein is CASSPSPLGQPQHF.

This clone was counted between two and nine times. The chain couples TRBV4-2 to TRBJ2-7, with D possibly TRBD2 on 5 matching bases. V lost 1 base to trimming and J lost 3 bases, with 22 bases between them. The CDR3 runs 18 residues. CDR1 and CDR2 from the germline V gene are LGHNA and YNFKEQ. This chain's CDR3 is CASSQVLAGSKKDYEQYF. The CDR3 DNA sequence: TGTGCCAGCAGCCAAGTTTTGGCGGGTTCTAAGAAAGACTACGAGCAGTACTTC.

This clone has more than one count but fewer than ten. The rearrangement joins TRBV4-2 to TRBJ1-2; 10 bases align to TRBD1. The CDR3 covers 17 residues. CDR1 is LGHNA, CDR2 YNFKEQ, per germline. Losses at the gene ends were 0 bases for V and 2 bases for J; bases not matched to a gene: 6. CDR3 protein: CASSQDDRTGGNYGYTF. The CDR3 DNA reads TGTGCCAGCAGCCAAGACGATAGGACAGGGGGAAACTATGGCTACACCTTC.

CDR3 in DNA: TGTGCCACTACTGGTTCCTCCTACAATGAGCAGTTCTTC. Translating gives CATTGSSYNEQFF. The J gene is TRBJ2-1, the V gene TRBV15; D is uncertain. The germline V gene has CDR1 LNHNV and CDR2 YYDKDF (reference sequence). The CDR3 runs to 13 residues. The ends were cut back, 9 bases at V and 0 bases at J, with 9 bases in the middle.

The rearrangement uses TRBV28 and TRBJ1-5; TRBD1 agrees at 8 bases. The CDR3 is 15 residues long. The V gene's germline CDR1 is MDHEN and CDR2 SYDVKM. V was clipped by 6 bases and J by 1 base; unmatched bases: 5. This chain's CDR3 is CASSSRGRSNQPQHF. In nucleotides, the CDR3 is TGTGCCAGCAGCTCCAGGGGGCGAAGCAATCAGCCCCAGCATTTT.

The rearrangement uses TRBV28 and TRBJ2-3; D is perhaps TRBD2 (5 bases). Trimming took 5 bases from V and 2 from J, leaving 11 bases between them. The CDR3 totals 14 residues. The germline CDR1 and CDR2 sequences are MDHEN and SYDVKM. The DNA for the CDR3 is TGTGCCAGCAGTCCGGGGTATTTCACAGATACGCAGTATTTT. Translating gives CASSPGYFTDTQYF.

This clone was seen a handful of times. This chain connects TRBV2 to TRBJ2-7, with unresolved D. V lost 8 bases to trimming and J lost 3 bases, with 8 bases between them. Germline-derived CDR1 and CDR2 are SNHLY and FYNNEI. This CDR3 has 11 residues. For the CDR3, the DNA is TGTGCCAGCTGTTGGGGCTACGAGCAGTACTTC. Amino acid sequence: CASCWGYEQYF.

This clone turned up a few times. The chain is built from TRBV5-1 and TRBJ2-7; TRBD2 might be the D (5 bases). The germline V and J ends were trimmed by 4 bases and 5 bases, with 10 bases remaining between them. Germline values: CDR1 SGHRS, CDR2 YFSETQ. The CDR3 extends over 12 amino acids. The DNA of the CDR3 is TGCGCCAGCAGCGCGGACTTCCACGAGCAGTACTTC. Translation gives CASSADFHEQYF. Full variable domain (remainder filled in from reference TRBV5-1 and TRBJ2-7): KAGVTQTPRYLIKTRGQQVTLSCSPISGHRSVSWYQQTPGQGLQFLFEYFSETQRNKGNFPGRFSGRQFSNSRSEMNVSTLELGDSALYLCASSADFHEQYFGPGTRLTVT.

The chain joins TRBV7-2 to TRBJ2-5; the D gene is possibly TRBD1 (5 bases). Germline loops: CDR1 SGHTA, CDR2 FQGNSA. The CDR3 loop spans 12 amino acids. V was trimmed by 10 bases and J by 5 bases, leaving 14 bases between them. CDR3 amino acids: CAMQGSAETQYF. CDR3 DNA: TGTGCCATGCAGGGATCCGCTGAGACCCAGTACTTC.

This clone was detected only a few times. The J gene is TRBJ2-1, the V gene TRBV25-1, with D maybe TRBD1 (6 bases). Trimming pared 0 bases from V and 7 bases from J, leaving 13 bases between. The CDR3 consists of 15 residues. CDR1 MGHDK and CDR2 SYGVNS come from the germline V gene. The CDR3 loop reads CASSEYRPTGNEQFF. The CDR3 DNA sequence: TGTGCCAGCAGTGAATATAGGCCTACAGGGAATGAGCAGTTCTTC. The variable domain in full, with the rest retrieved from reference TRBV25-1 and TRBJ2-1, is EADIYQTPRYLVIGTGKKITLECSQTMGHDKMYWYQQDPGMELHLIHYSYGVNSTEKGDLSSESTVSRIRTEHFPLTLESARPSHTSQYLCASSEYRPTGNEQFFGPGTRLTVL.

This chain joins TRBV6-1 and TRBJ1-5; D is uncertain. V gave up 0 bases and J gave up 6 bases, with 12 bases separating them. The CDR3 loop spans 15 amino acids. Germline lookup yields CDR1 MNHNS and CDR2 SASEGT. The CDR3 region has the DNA TGTGCCAGCAGTGAAGCGTCCTACGGCGGTCAGCCCCAGCATTTT. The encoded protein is CASSEASYGGQPQHF.

CDR3 loop: CSVESGTGAGELFF. CDR3 sequence (DNA): TGCAGCGTGGAGTCCGGGACAGGGGCCGGGGAGCTGTTTTTT. The rearrangement uses TRBV29-1 and TRBJ2-2; 10 bases are a match to TRBD1. Germline V lookup: CDR1 SQVTM, CDR2 ANQGSEA. This CDR3 has 14 amino acids. J lost 6 bases, V lost 6 bases, and 7 bases had no gene match.

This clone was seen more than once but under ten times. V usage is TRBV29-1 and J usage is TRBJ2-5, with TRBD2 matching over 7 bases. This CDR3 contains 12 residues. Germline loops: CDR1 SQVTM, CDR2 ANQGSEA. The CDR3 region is CIVVAGVETQYF. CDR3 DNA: TGCATCGTGGTCGCGGGAGTGGAGACCCAGTACTTC.

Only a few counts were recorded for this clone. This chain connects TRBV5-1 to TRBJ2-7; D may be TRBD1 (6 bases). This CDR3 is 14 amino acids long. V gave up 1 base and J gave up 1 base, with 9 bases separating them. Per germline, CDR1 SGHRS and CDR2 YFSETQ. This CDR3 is CASSLPGASYEQYF. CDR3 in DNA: TGCGCCAGCAGCTTGCCAGGGGCATCCTACGAGCAGTACTTC.

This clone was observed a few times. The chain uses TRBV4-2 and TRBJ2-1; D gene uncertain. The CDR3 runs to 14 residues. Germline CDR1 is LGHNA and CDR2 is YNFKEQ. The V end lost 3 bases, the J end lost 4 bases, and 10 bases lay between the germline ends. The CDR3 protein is CASSHIFGYNEQFF. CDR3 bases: TGTGCCAGCAGCCATATTTTCGGTTACAATGAGCAGTTCTTC.

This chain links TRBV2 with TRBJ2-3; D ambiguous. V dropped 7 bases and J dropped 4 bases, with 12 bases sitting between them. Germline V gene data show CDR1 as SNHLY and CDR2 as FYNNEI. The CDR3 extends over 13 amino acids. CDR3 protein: CASNGAGPDTQYF. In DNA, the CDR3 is TGTGCCAGCAATGGCGCTGGTCCAGATACGCAGTATTTT.

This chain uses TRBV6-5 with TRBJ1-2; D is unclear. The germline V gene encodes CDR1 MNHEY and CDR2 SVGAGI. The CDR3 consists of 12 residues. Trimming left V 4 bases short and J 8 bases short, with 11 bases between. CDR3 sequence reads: CASSSPREGYTF. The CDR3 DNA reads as TGTGCCAGCAGTTCCCCGAGGGAAGGCTACACCTTC.

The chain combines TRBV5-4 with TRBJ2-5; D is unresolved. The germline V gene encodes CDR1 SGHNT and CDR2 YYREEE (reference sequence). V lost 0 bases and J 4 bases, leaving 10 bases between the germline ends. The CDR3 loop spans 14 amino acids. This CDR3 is CASSLASKGETQYF. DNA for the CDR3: TGTGCCAGCAGCTTGGCCTCGAAGGGAGAGACCCAGTACTTC.

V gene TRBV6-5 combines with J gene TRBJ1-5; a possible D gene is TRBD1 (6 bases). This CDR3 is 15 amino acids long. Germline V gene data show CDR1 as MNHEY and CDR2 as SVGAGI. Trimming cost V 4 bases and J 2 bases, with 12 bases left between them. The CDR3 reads CASSSRGLGNQPQHF. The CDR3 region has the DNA TGTGCCAGCAGTTCCCGGGGGCTTGGCAATCAGCCCCAGCATTTT.

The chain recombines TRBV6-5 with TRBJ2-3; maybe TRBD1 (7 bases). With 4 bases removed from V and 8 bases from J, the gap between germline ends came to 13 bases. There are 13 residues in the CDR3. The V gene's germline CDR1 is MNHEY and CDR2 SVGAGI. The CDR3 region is CASSSLQGGTQYF. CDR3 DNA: TGTGCCAGCAGTTCTCTTCAGGGGGGTACGCAGTATTTT.

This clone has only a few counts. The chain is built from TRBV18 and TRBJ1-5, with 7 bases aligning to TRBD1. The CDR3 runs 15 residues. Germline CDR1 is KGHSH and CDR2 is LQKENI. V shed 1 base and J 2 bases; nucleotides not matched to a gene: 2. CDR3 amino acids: CASSPQGAGNQPQHF. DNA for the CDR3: TGTGCCAGCTCACCACAGGGGGCGGGCAATCAGCCCCAGCATTTT.

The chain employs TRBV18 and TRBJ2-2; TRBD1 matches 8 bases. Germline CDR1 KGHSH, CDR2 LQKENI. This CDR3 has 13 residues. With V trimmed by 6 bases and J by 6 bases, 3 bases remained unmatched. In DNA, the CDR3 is TGTGCCAGCTCGGAGGACAGGGCCGGGGAGCTGTTTTTT. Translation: CASSEDRAGELFF.

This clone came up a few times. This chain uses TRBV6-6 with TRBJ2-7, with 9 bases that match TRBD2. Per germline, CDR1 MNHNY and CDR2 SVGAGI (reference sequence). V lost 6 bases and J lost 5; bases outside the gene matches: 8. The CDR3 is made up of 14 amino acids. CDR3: CASRPSGEIDEQYF. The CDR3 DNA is TGTGCCAGCAGGCCTAGCGGGGAGATCGACGAGCAGTACTTC.

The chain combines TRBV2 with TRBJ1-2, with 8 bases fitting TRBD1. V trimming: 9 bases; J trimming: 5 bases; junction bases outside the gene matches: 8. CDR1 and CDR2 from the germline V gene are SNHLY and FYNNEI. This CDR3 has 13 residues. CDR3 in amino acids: CARGTGPRYGYTF. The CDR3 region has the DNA TGTGCCAGAGGGACAGGTCCTCGGTATGGCTACACCTTC.

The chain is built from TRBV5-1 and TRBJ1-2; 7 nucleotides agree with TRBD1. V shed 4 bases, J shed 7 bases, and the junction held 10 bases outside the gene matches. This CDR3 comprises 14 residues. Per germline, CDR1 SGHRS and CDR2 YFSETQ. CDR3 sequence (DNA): TGCGCCAGCAGCCGCCAGGGGGAAGAGGGTGGCTACACCTTC. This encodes CASSRQGEEGGYTF.